The clone carrying this T cell receptor beta chain was detected only a few times. The data stem from a study of shared clonotypes between healthy human individuals. Trimming cost V 7 bases and J 6 bases, with 13 bases left between them. Germline CDR1 and CDR2: MNHNS and SASEGT. This CDR3 is 13 amino acids long. As processed by the authors: With immunoSEQ giving junction-only sequences and no quality scores, filtering differed. Produced via immunoSEQ multiplex PCR; TCRdb's table is partial and in-frame only. The DNA gave D and trimming, while V, J and clone size come from that table. The sample records hundreds of thousands of clones, less than 96% being singletons. Memory CD4+ cells were the fraction left after CD45RA+ naive selection.

The sequence derives from a woman in her twenties or thirties in good health. Sequenced: naive CD4+ T cells sorted from blood. Subset indicated: CD45RA+ positively selected. The chain links TRBV6-1 to TRBJ1-5; D gene ambiguous. In DNA form, the CDR3 reads TGTGCCAGCAATTTGCGGGAATCTCAGCCCCAGCATTTT. Protein: CASNLRESQPQHF.